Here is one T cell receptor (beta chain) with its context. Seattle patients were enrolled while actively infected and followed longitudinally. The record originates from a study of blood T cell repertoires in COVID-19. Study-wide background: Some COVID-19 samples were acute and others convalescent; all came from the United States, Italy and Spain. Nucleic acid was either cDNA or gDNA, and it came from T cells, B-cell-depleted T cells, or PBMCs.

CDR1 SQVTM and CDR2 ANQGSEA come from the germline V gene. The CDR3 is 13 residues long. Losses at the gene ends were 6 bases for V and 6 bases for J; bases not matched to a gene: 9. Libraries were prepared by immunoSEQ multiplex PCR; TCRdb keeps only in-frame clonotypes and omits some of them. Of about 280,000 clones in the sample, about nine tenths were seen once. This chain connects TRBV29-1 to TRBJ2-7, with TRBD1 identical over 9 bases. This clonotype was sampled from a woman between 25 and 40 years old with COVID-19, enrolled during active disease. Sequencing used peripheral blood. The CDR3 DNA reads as TGCAGCGTCGACCTGGACAGGGGCGGCGAGCAGTACTTC. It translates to CSVDLDRGGEQYF.